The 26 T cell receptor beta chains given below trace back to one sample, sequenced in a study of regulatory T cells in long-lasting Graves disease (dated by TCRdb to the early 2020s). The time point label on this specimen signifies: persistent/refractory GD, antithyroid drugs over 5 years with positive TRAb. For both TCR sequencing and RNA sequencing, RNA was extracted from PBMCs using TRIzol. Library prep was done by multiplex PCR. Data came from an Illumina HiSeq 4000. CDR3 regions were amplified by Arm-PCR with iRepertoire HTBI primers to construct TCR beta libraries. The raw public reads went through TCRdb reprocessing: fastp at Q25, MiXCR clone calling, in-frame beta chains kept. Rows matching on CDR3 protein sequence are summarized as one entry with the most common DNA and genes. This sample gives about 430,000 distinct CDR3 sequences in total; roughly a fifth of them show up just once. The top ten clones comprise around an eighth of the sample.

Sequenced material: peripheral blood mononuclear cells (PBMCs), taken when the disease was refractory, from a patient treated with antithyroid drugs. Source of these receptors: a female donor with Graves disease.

CDR3 coding DNA: TGTGCCAGCAGCCCCACTAGCGCCGGGCCCCGCTCCTACGAGCAGTACTTC. This encodes CASSPTSAGPRSYEQYF. The chain employs TRBV3-1 and TRBJ2-7, with 7 bases lining up with TRBD2. Germline CDR1 reads LGHDT; CDR2 reads YNNKEL (reference sequence). The CDR3 is 17 residues long. The V gene end was trimmed by 4 bases and the J gene end by 0 bases; junction bases not matched to a gene: 12.

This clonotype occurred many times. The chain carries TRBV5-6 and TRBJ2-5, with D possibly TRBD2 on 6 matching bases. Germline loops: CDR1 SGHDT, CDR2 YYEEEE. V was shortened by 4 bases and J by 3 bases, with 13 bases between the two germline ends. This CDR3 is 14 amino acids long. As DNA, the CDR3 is TGTGCCAGCAGCCCCGGGAGAATTAAAGAGACCCAGTACTTC. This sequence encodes CASSPGRIKETQYF.

The CDR3 is CASSFYANEKLFF. The CDR3 nucleotides read TGTGCCAGCAGTTTTTACGCTAATGAAAAACTGTTTTTT. The chain couples TRBV12-3 or TRBV12-4 to TRBJ1-4; D not certain. This CDR3 contains 13 residues. Deletions cut 3 bases from V and 3 bases from J, with 5 bases between.

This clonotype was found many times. The CDR3 DNA sequence: TGTGCCAGCAGCCTCCGTTTTGGGACAGGGGATGAAAAACTGTTTTTT. It translates to CASSLRFGTGDEKLFF. The genes are TRBV3-1 and TRBJ1-4, with TRBD1 matching 10 bases. The junction had 8 bases not matched to a gene; V was cut back by 4 bases and J by 6 bases. The CDR3 spans 16 residues. Germline CDR1 is LGHDT and CDR2 is YNNKEL (reference sequence).

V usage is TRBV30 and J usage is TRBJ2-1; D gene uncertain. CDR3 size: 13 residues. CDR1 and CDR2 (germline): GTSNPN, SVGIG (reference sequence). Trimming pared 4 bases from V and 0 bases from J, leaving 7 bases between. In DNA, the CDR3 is TGTGCCTGGACGCAGAGCTCCTACAATGAGCAGTTCTTC. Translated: CAWTQSSYNEQFF.

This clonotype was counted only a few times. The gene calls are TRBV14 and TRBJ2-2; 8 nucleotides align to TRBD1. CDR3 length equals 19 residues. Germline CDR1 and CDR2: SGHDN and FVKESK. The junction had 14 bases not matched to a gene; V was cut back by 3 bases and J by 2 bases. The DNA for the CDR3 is TGTGCCAGCAGCCATCCGAGACGCCGGGACAGGCTTAACACCGGGGAGCTGTTTTTT. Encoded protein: CASSHPRRRDRLNTGELFF.

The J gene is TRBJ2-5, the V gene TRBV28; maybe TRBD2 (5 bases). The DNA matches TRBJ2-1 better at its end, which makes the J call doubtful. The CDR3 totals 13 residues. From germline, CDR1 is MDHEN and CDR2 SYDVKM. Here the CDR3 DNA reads TGTGCCAGCAGTTTCTCCGCGGGCAATGAGCAGTTCTTC. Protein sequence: CASSFSAGNEQFF.

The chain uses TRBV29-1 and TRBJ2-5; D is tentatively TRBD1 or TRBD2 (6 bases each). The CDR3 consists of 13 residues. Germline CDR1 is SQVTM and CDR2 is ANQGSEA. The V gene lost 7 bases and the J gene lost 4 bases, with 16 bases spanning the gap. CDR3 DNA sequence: TGCAGCGCCGAAGGGGGGCGAGGAGAGACCCAGTACTTC. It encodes CSAEGGRGETQYF.

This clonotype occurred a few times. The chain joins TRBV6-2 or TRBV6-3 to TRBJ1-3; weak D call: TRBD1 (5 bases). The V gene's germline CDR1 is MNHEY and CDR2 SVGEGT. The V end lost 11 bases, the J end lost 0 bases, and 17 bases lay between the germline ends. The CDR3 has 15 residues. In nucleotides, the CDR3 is TGTGCCGGAATTGTTGGGGACCGCTCTGGAAACACCATATATTTT. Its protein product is CAGIVGDRSGNTIYF.

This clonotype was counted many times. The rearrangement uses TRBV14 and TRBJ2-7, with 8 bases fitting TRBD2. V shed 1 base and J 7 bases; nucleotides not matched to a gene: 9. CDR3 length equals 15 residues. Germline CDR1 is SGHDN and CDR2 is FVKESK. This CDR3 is CASSQVGAGVEEQYF. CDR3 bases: TGTGCCAGCAGCCAAGTTGGAGCGGGAGTTGAAGAGCAGTACTTC.

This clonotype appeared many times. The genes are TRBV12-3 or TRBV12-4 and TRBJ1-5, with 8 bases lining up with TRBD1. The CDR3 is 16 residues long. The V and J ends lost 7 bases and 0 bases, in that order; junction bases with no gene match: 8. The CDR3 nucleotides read TGTGCCAGCAAGATATCAGGGGGCAATAGCAATCAGCCCCAGCATTTT. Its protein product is CASKISGGNSNQPQHF.

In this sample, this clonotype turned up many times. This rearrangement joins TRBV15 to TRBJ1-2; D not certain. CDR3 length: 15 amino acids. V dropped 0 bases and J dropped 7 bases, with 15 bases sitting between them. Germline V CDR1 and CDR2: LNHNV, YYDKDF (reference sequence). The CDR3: CATSRDRRELSGYTF. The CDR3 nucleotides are TGTGCCACCAGCAGAGATCGAAGGGAACTATCTGGCTACACCTTC.

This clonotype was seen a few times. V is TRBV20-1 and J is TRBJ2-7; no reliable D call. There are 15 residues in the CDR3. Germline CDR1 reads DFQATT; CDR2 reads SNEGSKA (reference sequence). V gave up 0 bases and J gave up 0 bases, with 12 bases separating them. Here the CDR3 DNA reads TGCAGTGCTAGAGATAACAAAAGGAGCTCCTACGAGCAGTACTTC. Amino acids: CSARDNKRSSYEQYF.

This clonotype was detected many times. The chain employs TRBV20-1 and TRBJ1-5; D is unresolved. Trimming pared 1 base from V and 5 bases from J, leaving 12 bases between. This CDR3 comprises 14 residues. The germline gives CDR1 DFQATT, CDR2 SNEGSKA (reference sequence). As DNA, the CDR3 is TGCAGTGCTAGAGTTCTTGGGGTCGATCAGCCCCAGCATTTT. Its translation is CSARVLGVDQPQHF.

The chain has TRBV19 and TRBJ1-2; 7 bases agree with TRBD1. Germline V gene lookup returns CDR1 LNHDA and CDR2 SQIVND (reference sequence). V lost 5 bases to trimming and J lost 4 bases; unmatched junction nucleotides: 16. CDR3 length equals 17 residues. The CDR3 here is CASSALPRGQFPYGYTF. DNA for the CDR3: TGTGCCAGTAGTGCCCTCCCCCGGGGACAGTTCCCCTATGGCTACACCTTC. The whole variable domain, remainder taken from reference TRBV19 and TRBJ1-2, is DGGITQSPKYLFRKEGQNVTLSCEQNLNHDAMYWYRQDPGQGLRLIYYSQIVNDFQKGDIAEGYSVSREKKESFPLTVTSAQKNPTAFYLCASSALPRGQFPYGYTFGSGTRLTVV.

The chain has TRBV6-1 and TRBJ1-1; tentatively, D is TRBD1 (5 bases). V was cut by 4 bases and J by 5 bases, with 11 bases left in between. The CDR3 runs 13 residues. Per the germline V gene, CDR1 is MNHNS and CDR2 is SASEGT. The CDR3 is CASSVGLPTEAFF. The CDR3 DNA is TGTGCCAGCAGTGTGGGGCTCCCGACTGAAGCTTTCTTT.

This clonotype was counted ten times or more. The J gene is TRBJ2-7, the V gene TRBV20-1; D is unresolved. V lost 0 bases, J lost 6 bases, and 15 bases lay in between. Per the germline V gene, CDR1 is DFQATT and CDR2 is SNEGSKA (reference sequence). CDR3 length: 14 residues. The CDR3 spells CSARDSFRYSEQYF. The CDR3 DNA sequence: TGCAGTGCTAGAGATTCCTTCAGGTACTCCGAGCAGTACTTC.

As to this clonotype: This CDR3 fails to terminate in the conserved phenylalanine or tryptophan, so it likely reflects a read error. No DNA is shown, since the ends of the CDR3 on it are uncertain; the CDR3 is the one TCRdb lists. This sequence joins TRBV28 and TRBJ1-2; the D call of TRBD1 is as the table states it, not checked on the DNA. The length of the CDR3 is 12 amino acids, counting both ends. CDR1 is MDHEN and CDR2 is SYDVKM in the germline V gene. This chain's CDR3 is CASSLGDRGATL.

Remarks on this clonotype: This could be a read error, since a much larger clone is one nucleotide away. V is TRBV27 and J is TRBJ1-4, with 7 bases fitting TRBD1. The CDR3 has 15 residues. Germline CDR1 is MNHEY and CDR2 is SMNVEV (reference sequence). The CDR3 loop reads CASRLGQTTNEKLVF. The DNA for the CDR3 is TGTGCCAGCAGGCTGGGACAGACAACTAATGAAAAACTGGTTTTT.

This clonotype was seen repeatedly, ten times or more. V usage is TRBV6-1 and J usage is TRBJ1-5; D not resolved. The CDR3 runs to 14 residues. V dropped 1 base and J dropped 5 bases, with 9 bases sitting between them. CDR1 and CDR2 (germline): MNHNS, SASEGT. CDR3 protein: CASSEGRVDQPQHF. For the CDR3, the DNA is TGTGCCAGCAGTGAAGGTCGGGTTGATCAGCCCCAGCATTTT.

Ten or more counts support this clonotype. The CDR3 region is CASSFIHEQYF. As DNA, the CDR3 is TGTGCCAGCAGTTTTATCCACGAGCAGTACTTC. V is TRBV28 and J is TRBJ2-7; D is unresolved. Germline CDR1 reads MDHEN; CDR2 reads SYDVKM. V was cut by 3 bases and J by 5 bases, with 5 bases left in between. The length of the CDR3 is 11 residues. Combining the CDR3 with reference TRBV28 and TRBJ2-7 gives the whole variable domain DVKVTQSSRYLVKRTGEKVFLECVQDMDHENMFWYRQDPGLGLRLIYFSYDVKMKEKGDIPEGYSVSREKKERFSLILESASTNQTSMYLCASSFIHEQYFGPGTRLTVT.

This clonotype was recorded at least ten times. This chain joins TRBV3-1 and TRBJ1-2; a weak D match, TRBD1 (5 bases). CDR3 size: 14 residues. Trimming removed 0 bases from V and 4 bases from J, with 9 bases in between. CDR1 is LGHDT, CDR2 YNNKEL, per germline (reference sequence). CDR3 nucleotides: TGTGCCAGCAGCCAAGATGGGGCTGGCTATGGCTACACCTTC. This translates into CASSQDGAGYGYTF.

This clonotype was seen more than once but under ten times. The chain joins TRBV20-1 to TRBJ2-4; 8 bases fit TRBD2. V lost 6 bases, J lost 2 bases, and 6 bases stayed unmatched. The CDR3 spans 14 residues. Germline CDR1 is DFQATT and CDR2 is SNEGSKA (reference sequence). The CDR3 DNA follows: TGCAGTGCGACGGGGGGGACAACCAAAAACATTCAGTACTTC. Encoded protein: CSATGGTTKNIQYF.

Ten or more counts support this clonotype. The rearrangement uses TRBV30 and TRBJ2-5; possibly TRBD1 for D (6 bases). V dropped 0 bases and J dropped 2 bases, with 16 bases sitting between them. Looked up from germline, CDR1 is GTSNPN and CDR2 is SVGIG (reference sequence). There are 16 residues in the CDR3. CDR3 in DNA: TGTGCCTGGAGTGTCTCGCGAGGGGGTGTGCAAGAGACCCAGTACTTC. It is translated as CAWSVSRGGVQETQYF.

In DNA form, the CDR3 reads TGTGCCAGCAGGGCGGGAGCAGGCACAGATACGCAGTATTTT. It translates to CASRAGAGTDTQYF. The chain carries TRBV2 and TRBJ2-3; 7 bases are a match to TRBD2. The CDR3 sequence is 14 residues long. V shed 6 bases and J 1 base; nucleotides not matched to a gene: 4. Germline assignment: CDR1 SNHLY and CDR2 FYNNEI.

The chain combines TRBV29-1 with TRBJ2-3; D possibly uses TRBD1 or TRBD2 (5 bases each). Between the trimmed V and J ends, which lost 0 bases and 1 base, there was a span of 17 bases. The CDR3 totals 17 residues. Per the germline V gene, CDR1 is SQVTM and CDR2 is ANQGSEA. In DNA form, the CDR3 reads TGCAGCGTTGAAGATGGCAGGACGGGGCGACGCACAGATACGCAGTATTTT. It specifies CSVEDGRTGRRTDTQYF.